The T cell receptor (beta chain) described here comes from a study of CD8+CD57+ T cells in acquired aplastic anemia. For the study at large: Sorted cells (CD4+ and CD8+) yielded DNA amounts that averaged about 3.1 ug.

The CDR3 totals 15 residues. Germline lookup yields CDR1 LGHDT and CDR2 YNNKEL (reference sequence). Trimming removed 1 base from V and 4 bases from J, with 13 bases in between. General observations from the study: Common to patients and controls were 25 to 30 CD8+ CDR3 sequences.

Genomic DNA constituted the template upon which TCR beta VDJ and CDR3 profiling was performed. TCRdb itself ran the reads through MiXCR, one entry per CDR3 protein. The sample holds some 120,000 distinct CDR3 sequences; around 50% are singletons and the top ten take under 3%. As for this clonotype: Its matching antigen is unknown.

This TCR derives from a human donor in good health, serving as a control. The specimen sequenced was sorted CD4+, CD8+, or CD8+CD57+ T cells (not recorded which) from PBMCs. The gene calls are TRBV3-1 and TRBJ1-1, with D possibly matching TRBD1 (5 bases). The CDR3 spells CASSQGEGPSTEAFF. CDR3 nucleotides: TGTGCCAGCAGCCAAGGAGAGGGGCCGAGCACTGAAGCTTTCTTT.